This T cell receptor (beta chain) was retrieved from a study of cytomegalovirus exposure and HLA in healthy donors. CDR1 is LNHDA and CDR2 is SQIVND in the germline V gene (reference sequence). The CDR3 has 13 residues. V dropped 7 bases and J dropped 3 bases, with 12 bases sitting between them. In regard to this clone: Its antigen remains unknown.

TCRdb keeps only in-frame clones here, not all; method: immunoSEQ multiplex PCR. The repertoire consists of 250,000 to 400,000 clones, with 88% occurring once and the leading ten covering roughly 0.96%. General study findings and limits: Clusters of TCRs from the first cohort tended to co-occur in the 95 to 150 validation repertoires (as a later analysis found).

This receptor was identified in a man aged 25-45 years in good health and CMV-seronegative. The rearrangement uses TRBV19 and TRBJ1-1; tentative D call: TRBD1 (6 bases). Sequencing was done on a sample of PBMCs. The CDR3 nucleotides are TGTGCCAGTACCGAACAGGGATACACTGAAGCTTTCTTT. Translating gives CASTEQGYTEAFF.